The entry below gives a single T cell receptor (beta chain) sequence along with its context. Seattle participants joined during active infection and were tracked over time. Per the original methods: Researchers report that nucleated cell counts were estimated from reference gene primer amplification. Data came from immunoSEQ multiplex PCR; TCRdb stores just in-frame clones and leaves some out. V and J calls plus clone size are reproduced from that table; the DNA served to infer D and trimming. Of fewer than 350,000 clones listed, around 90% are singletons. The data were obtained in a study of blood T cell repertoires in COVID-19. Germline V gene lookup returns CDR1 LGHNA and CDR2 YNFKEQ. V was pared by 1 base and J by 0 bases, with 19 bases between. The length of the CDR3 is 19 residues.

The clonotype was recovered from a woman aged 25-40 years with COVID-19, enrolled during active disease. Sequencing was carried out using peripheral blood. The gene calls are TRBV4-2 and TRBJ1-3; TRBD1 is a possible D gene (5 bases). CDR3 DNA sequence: TGTGCCAGCAGCCAAGGTCCAGGGTTGACTTTGCCCTCTGGAAACACCATATATTTT. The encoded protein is CASSQGPGLTLPSGNTIYF.